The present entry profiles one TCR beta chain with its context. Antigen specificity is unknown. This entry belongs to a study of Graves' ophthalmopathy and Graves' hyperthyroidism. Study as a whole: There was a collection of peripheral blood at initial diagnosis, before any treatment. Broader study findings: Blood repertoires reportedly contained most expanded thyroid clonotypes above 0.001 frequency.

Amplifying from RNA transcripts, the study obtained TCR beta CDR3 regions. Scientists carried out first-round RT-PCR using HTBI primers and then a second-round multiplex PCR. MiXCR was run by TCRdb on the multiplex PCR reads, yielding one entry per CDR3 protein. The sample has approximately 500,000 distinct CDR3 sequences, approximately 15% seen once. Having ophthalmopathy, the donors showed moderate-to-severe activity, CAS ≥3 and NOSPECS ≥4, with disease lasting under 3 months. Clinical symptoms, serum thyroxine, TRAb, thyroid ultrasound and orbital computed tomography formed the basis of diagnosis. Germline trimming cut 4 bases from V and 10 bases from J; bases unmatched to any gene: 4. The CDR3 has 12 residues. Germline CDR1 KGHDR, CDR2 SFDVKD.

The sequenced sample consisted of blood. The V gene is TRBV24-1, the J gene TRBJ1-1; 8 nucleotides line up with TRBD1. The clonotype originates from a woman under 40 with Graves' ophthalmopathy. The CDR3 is CATSDSDRGAFF. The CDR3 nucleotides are TGTGCCACCAGTGACTCAGACAGGGGAGCTTTCTTT.